This T cell receptor beta chain was retrieved from a study of blood T cell repertoires in COVID-19. In the study overall: The origin of the acute and convalescent COVID-19 samples was the United States, Italy and Spain.

Germline assignment: CDR1 KGHSH and CDR2 LQKENI. There are 15 residues in the CDR3. Trimming cost V 2 bases and J 3 bases, with 10 bases left between them. The authors' processing: Researchers report that nucleated cell counts were estimated from reference gene primer amplification. The assay was immunoSEQ multiplex PCR, and TCRdb's table has in-frame clones only and misses some. V, J and clone size reflect that table, while D and trimming were determined from the DNA. The sample contains about 190,000 clones, around 90% of which appear only once. V is TRBV18 and J is TRBJ2-2; the D gene is possibly TRBD1 (5 bases). Sample: peripheral blood. The TCR comes from a man between 40 and 49 years old with acute or convalescent COVID-19. The CDR3 DNA is TGTGCCAGCTCACCATGGACATCGGACACCGGGGAGCTGTTTTTT. Its protein product is CASSPWTSDTGELFF.